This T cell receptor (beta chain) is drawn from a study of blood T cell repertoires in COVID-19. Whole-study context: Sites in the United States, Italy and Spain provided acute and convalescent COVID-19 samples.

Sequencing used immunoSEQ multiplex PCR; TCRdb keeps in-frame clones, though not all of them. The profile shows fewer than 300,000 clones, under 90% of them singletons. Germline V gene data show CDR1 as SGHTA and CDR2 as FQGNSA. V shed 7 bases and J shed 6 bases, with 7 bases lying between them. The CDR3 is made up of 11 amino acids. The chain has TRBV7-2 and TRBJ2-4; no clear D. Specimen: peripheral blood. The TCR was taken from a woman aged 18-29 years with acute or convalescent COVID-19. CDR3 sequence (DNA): TGTGCCAGCACTACGGGAAACATTCAGTACTTC. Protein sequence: CASTTGNIQYF. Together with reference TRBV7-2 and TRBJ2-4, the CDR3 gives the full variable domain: GAGVSQSPSNKVTEKGKDVELRCDPISGHTALYWYRQSLGQGLEFLIYFQGNSAPDKSGLPSDRFSAERTGGSVSTLTIQRTQQEDSAVYLCASTTGNIQYFGAGTRLSVL.